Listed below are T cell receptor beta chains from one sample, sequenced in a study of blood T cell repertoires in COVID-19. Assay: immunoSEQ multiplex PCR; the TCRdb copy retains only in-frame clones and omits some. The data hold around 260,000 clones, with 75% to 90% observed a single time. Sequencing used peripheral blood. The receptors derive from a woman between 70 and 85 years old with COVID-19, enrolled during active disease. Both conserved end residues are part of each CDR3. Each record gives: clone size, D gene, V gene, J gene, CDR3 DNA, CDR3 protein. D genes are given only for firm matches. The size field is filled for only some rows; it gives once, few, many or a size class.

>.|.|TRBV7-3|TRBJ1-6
TGTGCCAGCAGCGCCAGGGGAGGGAATTCACCCCTCCACTTT
CASSARGGNSPLHF
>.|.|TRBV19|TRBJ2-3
TGTGCCAGTACAGGGTCTTCCTTCACAGATACGCAGTATTTT
CASTGSSFTDTQYF
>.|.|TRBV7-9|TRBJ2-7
TGTGCCAGCAGCCCGTCCGGGGTAGTCGATGAGCAGTACTTC
CASSPSGVVDEQYF
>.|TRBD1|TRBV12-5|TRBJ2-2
TGTGCTAGTGGTTTGGTATCTACAGGGGATAACACCGGGGAGCTGTTTTTT
CASGLVSTGDNTGELFF
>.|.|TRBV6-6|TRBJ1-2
TGTGCCAGCAGTCTTGACAGCAACTATGGCTACACCTTC
CASSLDSNYGYTF
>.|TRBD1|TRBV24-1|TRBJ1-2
TGTGCCACCAGTGACCCCGACAGGGACTATGGCTACACCTTC
CATSDPDRDYGYTF
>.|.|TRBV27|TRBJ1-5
TGTGCCAGCAGCTGGAGCAGGGAGGCCGGTCAGCCCCAGCATTTT
CASSWSREAGQPQHF
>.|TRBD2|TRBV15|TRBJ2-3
TGTGCCACCAGCAGAGACAAAGCGGGAGGGAGCACAGATACGCAGTATTTT
CATSRDKAGGSTDTQYF
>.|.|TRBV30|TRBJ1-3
TGTGCCTATACACCAAACTCTGGAAACACCATATATTTT
CAYTPNSGNTIYF
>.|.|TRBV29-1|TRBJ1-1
TGCAGCGTTGAAGGGGAGGAGGGCACTGAAGCTTTCTTT
CSVEGEEGTEAFF
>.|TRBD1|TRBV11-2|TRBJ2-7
TGTGCCAGCAGCTGGACAGGGTCCTACGAGCAGTACTTC
CASSWTGSYEQYF
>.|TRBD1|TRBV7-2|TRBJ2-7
TGTGCCAGCAGCACAGGGGTTTACGAGCAGTACTTC
CASSTGVYEQYF
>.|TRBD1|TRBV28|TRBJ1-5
TGTGCCAGCAGTGGGACAGGGGGTCAGCCCCAGCATTTT
CASSGTGGQPQHF
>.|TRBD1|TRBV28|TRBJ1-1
TGTGCCAGCAGTAGACCGGGACAGGGTTTTGCGGGGGTGAACACTGAAGCTTTCTTT
CASSRPGQGFAGVNTEAFF
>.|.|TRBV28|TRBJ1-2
TGTGCCAGCAGTTCGAGTACAGGTCTGATGGACGGCTACACCTTC
CASSSSTGLMDGYTF
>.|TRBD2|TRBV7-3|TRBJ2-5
TGTGCCAGCAGCTTAAATCCAGCGGGGAACCAAGAGACCCAGTACTTC
CASSLNPAGNQETQYF
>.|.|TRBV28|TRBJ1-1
TGTGCCAGCAGTTACCCCGGGACACAGAACACTGAAGCTTTCTTT
CASSYPGTQNTEAFF
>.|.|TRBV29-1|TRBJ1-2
TGCAGCGCGTTCGGGGGGACTCGCGGCTACACCTTC
CSAFGGTRGYTF
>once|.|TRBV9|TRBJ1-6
TGTGCCAGCAGCGTAAGCGGACTCTCGGGAGGCTCACCCCTCCACTTT
CASSVSGLSGGSPLHF
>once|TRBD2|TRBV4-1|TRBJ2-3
TGCGCCAGCAGCCAGGGACTAGCTAATACGCAGTATTTT
CASSQGLANTQYF
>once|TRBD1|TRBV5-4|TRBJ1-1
TGTGCCAGCAGCTTAGGGGGGACAGACACTGAAGCTTTCTTT
CASSLGGTDTEAFF
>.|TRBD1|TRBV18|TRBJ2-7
TGTGCCAGCTCACAGGGACAGCTAACCTACGAGCAGTACTTC
CASSQGQLTYEQYF
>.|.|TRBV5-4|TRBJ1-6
TGTGCCAGCAGCTTGGATCGGGGATCACCCCTCCACTTT
CASSLDRGSPLHF
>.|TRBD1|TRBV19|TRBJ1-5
TGTGCCAGTAGTCAGACAGGGGGCAATCAGCCCCAGCATTTT
CASSQTGGNQPQHF
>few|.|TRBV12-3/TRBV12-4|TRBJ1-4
TGTGCCAGCACCCAAAAGGACTACGAACTGTTTTTT
CASTQKDYELFF
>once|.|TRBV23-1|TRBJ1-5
TGCGCCAGCAGTCTGCAGGATAGCAATCAGCCCCAGCATTTT
CASSLQDSNQPQHF
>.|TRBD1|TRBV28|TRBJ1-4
TGTGCCAGCAGTTTGACAGGGCCTAATGAAAAACTGTTTTTT
CASSLTGPNEKLFF
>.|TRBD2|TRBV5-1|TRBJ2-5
TGCGCCAGCAGCCGTGTAGCGGGAGGCCAAGAGACCCAGTACTTC
CASSRVAGGQETQYF
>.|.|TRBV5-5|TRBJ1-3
TGTGCCAGCAGTCTGACGCCGGGATCCCCACCTGGAAACACCATATATTTT
CASSLTPGSPPGNTIYF
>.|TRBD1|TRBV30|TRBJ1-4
TGTGCCTGGAGGCCGAAACAGGGGGCTACTAATGAAAAACTGTTTTTT
CAWRPKQGATNEKLFF
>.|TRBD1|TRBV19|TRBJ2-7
TGTGCCAGTAGTAACCGGGACAGTAATTACGAGCAGTACTTC
CASSNRDSNYEQYF
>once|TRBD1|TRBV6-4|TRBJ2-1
TGTGCCAGCAGTGATCAGGGGGTAAATAATGAGCAGTTCTTC
CASSDQGVNNEQFF
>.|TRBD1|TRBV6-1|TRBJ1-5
TGTGCCAGCAGTCAAGCCAGGGGGTATCAGCCCCAGCATTTT
CASSQARGYQPQHF
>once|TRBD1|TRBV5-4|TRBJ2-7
TGTGCCAGCAGTTATATCTCCGGGACAGCACTCTACGAGCAGTACTTC
CASSYISGTALYEQYF
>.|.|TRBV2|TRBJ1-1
TGTGCCAGCAGTGAAGAAGGAGGGCTAAGTGTAGCTTTCTTT
CASSEEGGLSVAFF
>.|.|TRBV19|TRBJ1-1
TGTGCCAGTAGTAAAATTGACAGGCCTATGAACACTGAAGCTTTCTTT
CASSKIDRPMNTEAFF
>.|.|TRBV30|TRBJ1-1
TGTGCCTGGTTGATCAAGGGGGGGGTTACTGAAGCTTTCTTT
CAWLIKGGVTEAFF
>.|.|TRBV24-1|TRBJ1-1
TGTGCCACCAGTGATGTGGCAGGGCGGTATTTCTTT
CATSDVAGRYFF
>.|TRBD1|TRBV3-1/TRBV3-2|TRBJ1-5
TGTGCCAGCAGCCAAGGGACAGGGGGAAATCAGCCCCAGCATTTT
CASSQGTGGNQPQHF
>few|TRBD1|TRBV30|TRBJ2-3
TGTGCCTGGACCAACAGGGGCACTAGCACAGATACGCAGTATTTT
CAWTNRGTSTDTQYF
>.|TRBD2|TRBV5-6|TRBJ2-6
TGTGCCAGCAGCTTTATAGCGGGAGGGATAAGAAGGGCCAACGTCCTGACTTTC
CASSFIAGGIRRANVLTF
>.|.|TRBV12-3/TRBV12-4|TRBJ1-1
TGTGCCAGCAGTCCCACGTTCGGTGAAGCTTTCTTT
CASSPTFGEAFF
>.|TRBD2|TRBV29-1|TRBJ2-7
TGCAGCGTTGAAAGGGGGACTAGCGGGAATGCGAGGGTCTTC
CSVERGTSGNARVF
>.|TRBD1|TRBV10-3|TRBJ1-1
TGTGCCATCAGTACCGCTACTGGGACAGGGGTGAACACTGAAGCTTTCTTT
CAISTATGTGVNTEAFF
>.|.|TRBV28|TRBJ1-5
TGTGCCAGCAATTCAGGGAATCCTTTAGGGCCCCAGCATTTT
CASNSGNPLGPQHF
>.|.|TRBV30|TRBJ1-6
TGTGCCTGGAGTTGGGCAGAGATTAATTCACCCCTCCACTTT
CAWSWAEINSPLHF
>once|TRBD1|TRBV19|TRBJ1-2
TGTGCCAGTAGTCAAGGACAGGGGGATGGCTACACCTTC
CASSQGQGDGYTF
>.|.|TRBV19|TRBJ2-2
TGTGCCAGTACTTCATCGAACACCGGGGAGTTGTTTTTT
CASTSSNTGELFF
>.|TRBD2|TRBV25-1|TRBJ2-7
TGTGCCAGCAGTGAAGGGGCGGGAGAAGAAGGGACGTACTTC
CASSEGAGEEGTYF
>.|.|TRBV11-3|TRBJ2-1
TGTGCCAGCAGCTTAGAAGAGGGTTCGGGTGAGCAGTTCTTC
CASSLEEGSGEQFF
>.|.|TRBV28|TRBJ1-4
TGTGCCAGCTCACCCAGGGCGGCTAATGAAAAACTGTTTTTT
CASSPRAANEKLFF
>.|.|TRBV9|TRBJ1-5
TGTGCCAGCAGCGTAGACGACTATCAGCCCCAGCATTTT
CASSVDDYQPQHF
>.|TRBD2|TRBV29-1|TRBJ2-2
TGCAGCGTTGGTCGCGGGAGGGCGAACACCGGGGAGCTGTTTTTT
CSVGRGRANTGELFF
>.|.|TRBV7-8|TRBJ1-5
TGTGCCAGCAGCTTAGCTCCCAGGGGCAAGGGCAATCAGCCCCAGCATTTT
CASSLAPRGKGNQPQHF